The present entry profiles one TCR beta chain with its context. Its antigen is unknown. There are no base qualities to consult, and no much larger clone falls within one base. This sample is part of a study of cytomegalovirus exposure and HLA in healthy donors (dated by TCRdb to the late 2010s). For the wider study: The 700 or so repertoires of the first cohort and the 110 or so validation repertoires were produced on the same platform, according to a later analysis. The study combined high-throughput TCR immunosequencing, statistical association of individual TCRs with disease status, and machine learning to predict cytomegalovirus infection status. The study was designed to test whether signatures of past pathogen exposure could be identified by cataloging public T cell receptors. Besides the first cohort of around 700 subjects, a separate validation cohort made up of about 120 different subjects was used. Beyond this particular receptor, the publication reports: Across donors, most TCR sequences were observed very rarely, whereas some public TCRs were present in many individuals. Cytomegalovirus status was reported to be diagnosed by the classifier with high specificity and sensitivity in both the original and validation cohorts. The study listed 150 to 200 TCR beta chains as associated with cytomegalovirus. In vitro tests confirmed that a few of the cytomegalovirus-associated TCR beta chains recognize cytomegalovirus antigens. A later analysis lacked HLA typing for the validation cohort, so it scored co-occurrence in that cohort across all 110 or so repertoires. It was suggested by the authors that the approach could potentially be generalized to other disease states and immunological phenotypes. Of the cluster scores, about 94% were above 0 in a later analysis, which found that TCRs clustered in the first cohort also tended to co-occur in the approximately 130 validation repertoires.

Library prep was done by the immunoSEQ multiplex PCR assay. Per the authors' processing: A statistical classification framework was developed to diagnose cytomegalovirus status using the catalog of TCR beta chain sequences. TCRdb provides this immuneACCESS table in a form limited to in-frame rearrangements. Some clones are lacking; in checked studies, under half of them reflect an unresolved V gene, and why the rest are absent is not known. The V and J calls and clone size were taken over from that table, and D and trimming were inferred from the DNA. The sample records roughly 350,000 clones, about nine tenths of which are singletons. The ten largest clonotypes hold more than 0.8% of the sample. Including cysteine and phenylalanine, the CDR3 has 15 amino acids. The only DNA kept is the CDR3, 45 bases in frame from the first base. The trim is 0 bases for V and 4 bases for J, with a gap of 14 bases between the germline ends. For CDR1 and CDR2, the germline V gene lists SGDLS and YYNGEE.

The donors were included in the validation cohort of 120 subjects, a group kept apart from the approximately 670-subject first cohort. This receptor chain uses TRBV9 and TRBJ2-7; the D gene cannot be named for sure. The receptor comes from a woman between 18 and 29 years old in good health and CMV-seronegative. Specimen: PBMCs. For the CDR3, the sequence is CASSVGLSKTYEQYF. The DNA sequence is as follows: TGTGCCAGCAGCGTAGGTCTCAGTAAAACATACGAGCAGTACTTC.